The source of this TCR beta chain is a study of patients and donors after allogeneic stem cell transplantation. Per germline, CDR1 LNHDA and CDR2 SQIVND (reference sequence). The V end lost 6 bases, the J end lost 2 bases, and 10 bases lay between the germline ends. This CDR3 is 13 amino acids long. TCRdb independently ran MiXCR on the RT-PCR reads; one entry per CDR3 protein. The table records roughly 2,400 distinct CDR3 sequences, roughly 18% of them present only once. V is TRBV19 and J is TRBJ2-5; TRBD2 might be the D (7 bases). This sequence was found in a human donor who was either an allogeneic HSCT recipient or a stem cell or donor lymphocyte infusion donor (not recorded which). It is not recorded whose cells these are; they may come from a transplant donor. The specimen sequenced was blood, either unsorted or a sorted T cell fraction (not recorded which). CDR3: CASSGGPQETQYF. The CDR3 DNA reads as TGTGCCAGTAGCGGGGGGCCTCAAGAGACCCAGTACTTC.